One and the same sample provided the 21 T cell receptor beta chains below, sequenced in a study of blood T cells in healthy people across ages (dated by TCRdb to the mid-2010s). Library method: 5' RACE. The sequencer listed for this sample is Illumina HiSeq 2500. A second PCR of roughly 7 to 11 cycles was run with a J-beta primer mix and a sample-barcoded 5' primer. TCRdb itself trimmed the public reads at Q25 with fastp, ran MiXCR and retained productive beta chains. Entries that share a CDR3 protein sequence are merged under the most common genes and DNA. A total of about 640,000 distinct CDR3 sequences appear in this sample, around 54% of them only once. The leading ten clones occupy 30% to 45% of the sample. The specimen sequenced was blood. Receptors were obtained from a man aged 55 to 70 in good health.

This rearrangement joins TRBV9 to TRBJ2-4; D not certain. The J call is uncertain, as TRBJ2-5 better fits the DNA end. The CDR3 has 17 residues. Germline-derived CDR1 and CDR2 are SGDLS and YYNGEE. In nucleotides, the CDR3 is TGTGCCAGCAGCGTAGGGGGTAGCTGGCTCTCCCAAGAGACCCAGTACTTC. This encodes CASSVGGSWLSQETQYF.

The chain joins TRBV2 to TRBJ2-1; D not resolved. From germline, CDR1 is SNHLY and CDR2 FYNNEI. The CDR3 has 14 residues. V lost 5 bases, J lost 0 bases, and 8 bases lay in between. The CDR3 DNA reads TGTGCCAGCAGTAAACAACCCTCCTACAATGAGCAGTTCTTC. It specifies CASSKQPSYNEQFF.

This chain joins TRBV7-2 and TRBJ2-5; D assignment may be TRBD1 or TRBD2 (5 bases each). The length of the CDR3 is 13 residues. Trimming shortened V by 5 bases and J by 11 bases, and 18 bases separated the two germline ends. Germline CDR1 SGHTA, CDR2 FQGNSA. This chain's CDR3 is CASSPTMMGEQYF. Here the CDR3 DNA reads TGTGCCAGCAGCCCGACGATGATGGGGGAGCAGTACTTC.

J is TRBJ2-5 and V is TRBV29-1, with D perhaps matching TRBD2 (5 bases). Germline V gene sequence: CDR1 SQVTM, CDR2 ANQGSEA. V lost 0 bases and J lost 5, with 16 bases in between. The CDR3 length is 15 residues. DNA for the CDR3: TGCAGCGTTGAAGAGTCTCTTGAGGGCGGGGAGACCCAGTACTTC. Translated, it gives CSVEESLEGGETQYF.

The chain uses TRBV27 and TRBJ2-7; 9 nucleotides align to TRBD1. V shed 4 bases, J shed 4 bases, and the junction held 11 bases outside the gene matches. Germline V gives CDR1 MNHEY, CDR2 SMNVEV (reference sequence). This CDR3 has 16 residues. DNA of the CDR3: TGTGCCAGCAGTTCCGAGACAGGGGGTAGAGATTACGAGCAGTACTTC. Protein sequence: CASSSETGGRDYEQYF.

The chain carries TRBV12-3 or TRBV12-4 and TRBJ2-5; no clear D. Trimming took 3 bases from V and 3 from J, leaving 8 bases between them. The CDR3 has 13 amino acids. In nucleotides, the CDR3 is TGTGCCAGCAGTTTTCACTCGGAAGAGACCCAGTACTTC. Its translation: CASSFHSEETQYF.

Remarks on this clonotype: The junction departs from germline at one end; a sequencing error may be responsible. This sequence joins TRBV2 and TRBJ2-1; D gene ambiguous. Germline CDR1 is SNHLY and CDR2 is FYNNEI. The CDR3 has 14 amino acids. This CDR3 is CASRRRLSDNEQFF. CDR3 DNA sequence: TGTGCCAGCAGGAGACGTCTCTCCGACAATGAGCAGTTCTTC.

This CDR3 reads CASSFVQGPGYGYTF. CDR3 sequence (DNA): TGTGCCAGCAGCTTCGTTCAGGGACCGGGATATGGCTACACCTTC. The rearrangement uses TRBV7-2 and TRBJ1-2; TRBD1 is a possible D gene (5 bases). Germline V gene lookup returns CDR1 SGHTA and CDR2 FQGNSA. The germline V and J ends were trimmed by 3 bases and 5 bases, with 16 bases remaining between them. This CDR3 spans 15 amino acids.

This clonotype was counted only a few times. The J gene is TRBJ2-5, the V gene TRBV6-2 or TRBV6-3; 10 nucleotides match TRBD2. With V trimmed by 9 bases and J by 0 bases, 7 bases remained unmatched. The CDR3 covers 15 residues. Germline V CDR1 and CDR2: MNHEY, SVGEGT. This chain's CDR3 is CASRTSGSYQETQYF. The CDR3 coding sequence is TGTGCCAGTCGGACTAGCGGATCGTACCAAGAGACCCAGTACTTC.

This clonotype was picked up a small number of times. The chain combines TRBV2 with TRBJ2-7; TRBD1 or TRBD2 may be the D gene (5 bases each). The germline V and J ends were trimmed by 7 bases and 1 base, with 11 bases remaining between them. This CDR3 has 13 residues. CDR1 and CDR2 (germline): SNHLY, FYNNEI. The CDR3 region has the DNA TGTGCCAGCACACCCGGGACGTCCTACGAGCAGTACTTC. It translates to CASTPGTSYEQYF.

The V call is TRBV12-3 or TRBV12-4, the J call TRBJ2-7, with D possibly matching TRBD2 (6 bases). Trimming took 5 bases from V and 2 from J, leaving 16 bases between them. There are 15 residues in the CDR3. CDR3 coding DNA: TGTGCCAGCAGTCCTCGCATGGGAGGTCCCTACGAGCAGTACTTC. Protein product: CASSPRMGGPYEQYF.

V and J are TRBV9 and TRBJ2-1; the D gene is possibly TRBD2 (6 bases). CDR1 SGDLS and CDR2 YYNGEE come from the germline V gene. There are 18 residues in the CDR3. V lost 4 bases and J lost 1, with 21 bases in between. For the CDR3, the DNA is TGTGCCAGCAGCCCCATGGTGGGGGGTGACGGATCCTACAATGAGCAGTTCTTC. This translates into CASSPMVGGDGSYNEQFF.

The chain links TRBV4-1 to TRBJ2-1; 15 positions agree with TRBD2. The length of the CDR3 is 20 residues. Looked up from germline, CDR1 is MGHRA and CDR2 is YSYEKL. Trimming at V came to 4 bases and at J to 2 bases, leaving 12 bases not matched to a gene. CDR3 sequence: CASSPRLAGTSGGTYNEQFF. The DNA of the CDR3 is TGCGCCAGCAGCCCCCGTCTCGCGGGGACTAGCGGGGGGACCTACAATGAGCAGTTCTTC.

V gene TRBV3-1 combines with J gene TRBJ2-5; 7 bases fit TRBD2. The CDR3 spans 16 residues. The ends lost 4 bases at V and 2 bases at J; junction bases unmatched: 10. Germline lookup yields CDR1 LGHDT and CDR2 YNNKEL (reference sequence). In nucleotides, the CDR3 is TGTGCCAGCAGCCGCCGCCTAGCGGTCCTACAAGAGACCCAGTACTTC. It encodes CASSRRLAVLQETQYF.

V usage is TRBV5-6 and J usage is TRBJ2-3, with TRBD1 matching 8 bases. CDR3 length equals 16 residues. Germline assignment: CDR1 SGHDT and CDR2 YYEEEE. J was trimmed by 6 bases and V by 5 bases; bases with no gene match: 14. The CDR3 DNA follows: TGTGCCAGCAGGCTACAGGGGGTTCGGATCGCGGATACGCAGTATTTT. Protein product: CASRLQGVRIADTQYF.

The CDR3 here is CASSVSGGPSDTQYF. The CDR3 nucleotides are TGTGCCAGCAGCGTATCCGGGGGGCCTTCAGATACGCAGTATTTT. V and J are TRBV9 and TRBJ2-3, with a tentative D call TRBD2 (7 bases). This CDR3 spans 15 amino acids. Per the germline V gene, CDR1 is SGDLS and CDR2 is YYNGEE. V lost 1 base and J 4 bases, leaving 13 bases between the germline ends.

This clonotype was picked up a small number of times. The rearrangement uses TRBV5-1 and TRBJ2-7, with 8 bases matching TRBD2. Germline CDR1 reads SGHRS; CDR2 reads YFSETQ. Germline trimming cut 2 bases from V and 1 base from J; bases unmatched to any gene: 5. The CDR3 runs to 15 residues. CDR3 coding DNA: TGCGCCAGCAGCTTTTTAGCGGGGAGTTCCTACGAGCAGTACTTC. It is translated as CASSFLAGSSYEQYF.

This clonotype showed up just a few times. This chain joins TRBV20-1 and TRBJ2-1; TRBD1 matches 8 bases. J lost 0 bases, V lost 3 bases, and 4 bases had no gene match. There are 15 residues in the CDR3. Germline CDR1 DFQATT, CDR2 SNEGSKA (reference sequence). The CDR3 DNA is TGCAGTGCTAGCCCGGGGACAGGCTCCTACAATGAGCAGTTCTTC. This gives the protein CSASPGTGSYNEQFF.

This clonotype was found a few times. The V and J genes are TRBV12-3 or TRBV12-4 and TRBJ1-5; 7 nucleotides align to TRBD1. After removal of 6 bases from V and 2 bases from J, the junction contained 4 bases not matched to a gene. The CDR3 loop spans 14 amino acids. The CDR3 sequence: CASSRGQGNQPQHF. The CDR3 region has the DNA TGTGCCAGCAGCCGCGGACAGGGCAATCAGCCCCAGCATTTT.

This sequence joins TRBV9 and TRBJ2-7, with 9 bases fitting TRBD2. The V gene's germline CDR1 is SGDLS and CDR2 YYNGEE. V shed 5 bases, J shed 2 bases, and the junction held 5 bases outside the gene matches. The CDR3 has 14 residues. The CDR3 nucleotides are TGTGCCAGCAGTACCGGGACTAGCCCCTACGAGCAGTACTTC. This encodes CASSTGTSPYEQYF. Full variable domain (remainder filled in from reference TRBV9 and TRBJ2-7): DSGVTQTPKHLITATGQRVTLRCSPRSGDLSVYWYQQSLDQGLQFLIQYYNGEERAKGNILERFSAQQFPDLHSELNLSSLELGDSALYFCASSTGTSPYEQYFGPGTRLTVT.

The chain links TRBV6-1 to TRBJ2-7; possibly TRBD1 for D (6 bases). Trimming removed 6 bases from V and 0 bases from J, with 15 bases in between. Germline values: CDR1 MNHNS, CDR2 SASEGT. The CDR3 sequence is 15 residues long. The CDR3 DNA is TGTGCCAGCAGCGAGTTCGACAGGTTCTCCTACGAGCAGTACTTC. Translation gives CASSEFDRFSYEQYF.